This T cell receptor beta chain appears in the sequencing data of a study of CD8+ T cells in alopecia areata. Whole-study context: A 6-month off-drug phase came after tofacitinib, which had lasted 6 to 18 months. Points from the study as a whole: Numerous clones, expanded in lesions, remained in scalp and blood during tofacitinib. Tofacitinib significantly decreased scalp clonality and expanded CD8+ clones among top 100. Greater clonality was observed in lesional scalp samples, especially alopecia totalis/universalis, versus normal scalp.

Sequencing relied on a cDNA template that was reverse transcribed from extracted RNA. TCRdb's table, derived via immunoSEQ multiplex PCR, lists solely in-frame clones and lacks some. The table lists about 160,000 clones, 65% of them singletons, with 0.75% to 0.95% in the top ten. Treatment denoted: oral pan-JAK inhibitor, 5-10 mg twice daily. The CDR3 totals 12 residues. With 6 bases removed from V and 15 bases from J, the gap between germline ends came to 18 bases. Germline CDR1 reads SNHLY; CDR2 reads FYNNEI. This clone came up a few times. Its antigen is unidentified. The sequences come from CD4+ T cells sorted from blood, collected at week 4, from a patient treated with tofacitinib. The TCR originated in a human donor with alopecia areata. The chain couples TRBV2 to TRBJ2-1; tentatively, D is TRBD2 (6 bases). DNA of the CDR3: TGTGCCAGCAGCGAGGAGGGCAGGGACCGGTTCTTC. Residues: CASSEEGRDRFF.